Listed below are T cell receptor beta chains from one sample, sequenced in a study of T cell changes during pregnancy in multiple sclerosis. Produced via immunoSEQ multiplex PCR; TCRdb's table is partial and in-frame only. The profile covers about 83,000 clones, with roughly nine tenths appearing a single time and approximately 3.3% taken by the ten largest. Specimen: PBMCs, collected in the first trimester of pregnancy. All receptors derive from a female donor in good health, serving as a control in a pregnancy study. Some clones in this sample may be carry-over from other donors' samples. The CDR3 runs from the conserved cysteine through the conserved F or W. D genes are given only for firm matches. Rows give clone size only sometimes, using once, few, many, or a class for an expanded clone.

CASSPGMLGDTEAFF,TGTGCCAGCAGCCCAGGAATGCTCGGGGACACTGAAGCTTTCTTT,15,NA,NA,TRBJ1-1,TRBV5-4
CASSMAYLAYGYTF,TGTGCCAGTAGTATGGCATACTTAGCCTATGGCTACACCTTC,14,NA,NA,TRBJ1-2,TRBV19
CASSLTGRAEAFF,TGCGCCAGCAGCTTGACAGGGAGAGCTGAAGCTTTCTTT,13,NA,NA,TRBJ1-1,TRBV5-1
CASSYRAGWHSPLHF,TGTGCCAGCAGTTACAGGGCGGGGTGGCATTCACCCCTCCACTTT,15,NA,NA,TRBJ1-6,TRBV6-5
CASSQGDRGNTGELFF,TGCGCCAGCAGCCAAGGGGACAGGGGTAACACCGGGGAGCTGTTTTTT,16,once,TRBD1,TRBJ2-2,TRBV4-3
CASSLGGGSPTDTQYF,TGCGCCAGCAGCTTGGGAGGCGGGAGCCCCACAGATACGCAGTATTTT,16,many,TRBD2,TRBJ2-3,TRBV5-1
CASGDSTDTQYF,TGTGCCAGCGGGGACTCCACAGATACGCAGTATTTT,12,NA,NA,TRBJ2-3,TRBV6-6
CASSLTRPDLPGDIQYF,TGTGCCAGCTCACTAACACGGCCAGATCTTCCAGGGGACATTCAGTACTTC,17,NA,NA,TRBJ2-4,TRBV18
CASSQEGRAMAFSPLHF,TGCGCCAGCAGCCAAGAGGGCAGGGCAATGGCCTTTTCACCCCTCCACTTT,17,NA,NA,TRBJ1-6,TRBV4-3
CASSAGGAPETQYF,TGTGCCAGCAGCGCGGGAGGAGCCCCCGAGACCCAGTACTTC,14,NA,TRBD2,TRBJ2-5,TRBV5-4
CASTEDRTETQYF,TGTGCCAGCACGGAGGATAGGACAGAGACCCAGTACTTC,13,NA,NA,TRBJ2-5,TRBV6-5
CASCPGLANEQFF,TGTGCCAGCTGTCCGGGACTAGCAAATGAGCAGTTCTTC,13,NA,TRBD2,TRBJ2-1,TRBV18
CASSSGLLRETQYF,TGTGCCAGCAGTTCGGGACTCCTACGGGAGACCCAGTACTTC,14,NA,NA,TRBJ2-5,TRBV6-6
CSVEGTSYNEQFF,TGCAGCGTTGAAGGGACTAGCTACAATGAGCAGTTCTTC,13,few,TRBD2,TRBJ2-1,TRBV29-1
CASSHIAGGKGNTIYF,TGCGCCAGCAGCCACATAGCCGGGGGGAAAGGAAACACCATATATTTT,16,NA,NA,TRBJ1-3,TRBV4-1
CASSIGGWSTEAFF,TGTGCCAGTAGTATCGGGGGGTGGAGCACTGAAGCTTTCTTT,14,NA,NA,TRBJ1-1,TRBV19
CASSPIGLRQGHNQPQHF,TGTGCCAGCTCACCAATAGGTTTGCGACAGGGGCACAATCAGCCCCAGCATTTT,18,NA,TRBD1,TRBJ1-5,TRBV18
CASSQWSAGAGTGELFF,TGTGCCAGCAGCCAGTGGTCGGCGGGAGCGGGTACCGGGGAGCTGTTTTTT,17,NA,TRBD2,TRBJ2-2,TRBV4-2
CASSPGQGNSPLHF,TGTGCCAGCAGTCCGGGACAGGGCAATTCACCCCTCCACTTT,14,NA,TRBD1,TRBJ1-6,TRBV7-9
CASSMVARGNEQFF,TGTGCCAGTAGTATGGTAGCCAGGGGAAATGAGCAGTTCTTC,14,NA,NA,TRBJ2-1,TRBV19
CAISESGLGNTGELFF,TGTGCCATCAGTGAGTCGGGACTAGGGAACACCGGGGAGCTGTTTTTT,16,NA,TRBD2,TRBJ2-2,TRBV10-3
CASSEAGVGSPLHF,TGTGCCAGCAGCGAGGCGGGGGTCGGTTCACCCCTCCACTTT,14,NA,NA,TRBJ1-6,TRBV9
CASSTIQGEVYEQYF,TGTGCCAGTAGTACGATACAGGGGGAAGTCTACGAGCAGTACTTC,15,NA,TRBD1,TRBJ2-7,TRBV19
CASSQDPDRPQYF,TGCGCCAGCAGCCAAGATCCGGACAGGCCGCAGTACTTC,13,NA,TRBD1,TRBJ2-7,TRBV4-1
CASSVDEGWTDWRMANVLTF,TGTGCCAGCAGCGTAGATGAAGGGTGGACTGACTGGCGTATGGCCAACGTCCTGACTTTC,20,NA,NA,TRBJ2-6,TRBV9
CASSLAGTDYGYTF,TGTGCCAGCAGTTTGGCCGGGACAGACTATGGCTACACCTTC,14,NA,TRBD1,TRBJ1-2,TRBV27